This TCR beta chain originates from a study of blood T cell repertoires in COVID-19. About the study: From T cells, B-cell-depleted T cells, or PBMCs came the material, which was cDNA or gDNA.

Produced via immunoSEQ multiplex PCR; TCRdb's table is partial and in-frame only. This table holds under 250,000 clones, about 85% found once. This clone was counted a few times. The CDR3 runs to 15 residues. Trimming removed 5 bases from V and 0 bases from J, with 14 bases in between. In germline, CDR1 is SGHNT, CDR2 YYREEE (reference sequence). This receptor was obtained from a woman between 35 and 50 years old with COVID-19, enrolled during active disease. Sequenced input: peripheral blood. The chain couples TRBV5-4 to TRBJ1-1; TRBD1 might be the D (6 bases). CDR3 nucleotides: TGTGCCAGCAGACTGGACAGAGCAATGAACACTGAAGCTTTCTTT. It encodes CASRLDRAMNTEAFF. Combining the CDR3 with reference TRBV5-4 and TRBJ1-1 gives the whole variable domain ETGVTQSPTHLIKTRGQQVTLRCSSQSGHNTVSWYQQALGQGPQFIFQYYREEENGRGNFPPRFSGLQFPNYSSELNVNALELDDSALYLCASRLDRAMNTEAFFGQGTRLTVV.